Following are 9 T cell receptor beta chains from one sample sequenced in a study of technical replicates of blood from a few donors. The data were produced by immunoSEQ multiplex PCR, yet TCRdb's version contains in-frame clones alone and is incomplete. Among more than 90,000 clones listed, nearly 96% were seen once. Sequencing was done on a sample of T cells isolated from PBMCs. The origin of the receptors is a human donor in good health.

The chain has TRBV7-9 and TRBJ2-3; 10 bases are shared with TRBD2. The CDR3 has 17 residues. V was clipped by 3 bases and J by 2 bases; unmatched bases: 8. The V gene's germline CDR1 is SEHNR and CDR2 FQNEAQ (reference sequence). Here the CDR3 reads CASSFFPSGRATDTQYF. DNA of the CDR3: TGTGCCAGCAGCTTCTTTCCCAGCGGGAGGGCCACAGATACGCAGTATTTT.

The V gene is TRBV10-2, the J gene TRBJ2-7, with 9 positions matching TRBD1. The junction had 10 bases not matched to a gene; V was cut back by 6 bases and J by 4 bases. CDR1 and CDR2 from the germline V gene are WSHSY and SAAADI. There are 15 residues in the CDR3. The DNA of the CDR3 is TGCGCCAGCAGGGACAGGGGCCTTTCCTCTTACGAGCAGTACTTC. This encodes CASRDRGLSSYEQYF.

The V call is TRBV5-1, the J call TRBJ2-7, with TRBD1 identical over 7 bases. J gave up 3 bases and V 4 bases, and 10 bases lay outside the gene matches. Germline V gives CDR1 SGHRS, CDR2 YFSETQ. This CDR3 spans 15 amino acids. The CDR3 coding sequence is TGCGCCAGCAGCCCCGGGACAGCCCTAAGCTACGAGCAGTACTTC. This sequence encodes CASSPGTALSYEQYF.

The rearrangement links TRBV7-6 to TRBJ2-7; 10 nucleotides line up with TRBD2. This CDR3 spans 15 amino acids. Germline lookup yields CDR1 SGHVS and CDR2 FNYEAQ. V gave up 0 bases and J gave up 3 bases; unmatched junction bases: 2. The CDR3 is CASSLAPSGSYEQYF. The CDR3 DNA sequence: TGTGCCAGCAGCTTAGCCCCTAGCGGGAGCTACGAGCAGTACTTC.

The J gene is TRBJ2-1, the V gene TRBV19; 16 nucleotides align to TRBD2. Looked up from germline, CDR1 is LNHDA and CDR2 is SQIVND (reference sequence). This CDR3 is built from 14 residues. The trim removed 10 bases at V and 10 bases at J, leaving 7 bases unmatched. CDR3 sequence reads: CATAGLAGGVEQFF. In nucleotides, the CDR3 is TGTGCCACCGCGGGACTAGCGGGGGGGGTCGAGCAGTTCTTC.

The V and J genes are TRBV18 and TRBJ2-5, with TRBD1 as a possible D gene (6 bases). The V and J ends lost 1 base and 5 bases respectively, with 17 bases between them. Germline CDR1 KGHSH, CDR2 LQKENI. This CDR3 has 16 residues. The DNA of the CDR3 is TGTGCCAGCTCACCACGGGACACCCACGGCGGGGAGACCCAGTACTTC. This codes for CASSPRDTHGGETQYF.

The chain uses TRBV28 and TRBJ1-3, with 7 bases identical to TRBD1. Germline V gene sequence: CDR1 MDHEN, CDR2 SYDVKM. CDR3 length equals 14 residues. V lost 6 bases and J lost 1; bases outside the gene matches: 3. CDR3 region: CASSSTGSGNTIYF. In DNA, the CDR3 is TGTGCCAGCAGCTCGACAGGGTCTGGAAACACCATATATTTT.

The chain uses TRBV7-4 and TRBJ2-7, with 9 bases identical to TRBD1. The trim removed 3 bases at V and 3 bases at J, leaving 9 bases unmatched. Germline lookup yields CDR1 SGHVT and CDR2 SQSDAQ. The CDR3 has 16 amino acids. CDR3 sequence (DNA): TGTGCCAGCAGCTTGCGGCGGGGACAGGGAGGCTACGAGCAGTACTTC. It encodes CASSLRRGQGGYEQYF.

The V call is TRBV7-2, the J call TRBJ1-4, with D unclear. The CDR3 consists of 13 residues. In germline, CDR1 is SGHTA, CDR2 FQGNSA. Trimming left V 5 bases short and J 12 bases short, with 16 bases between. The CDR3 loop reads CASSARAARELFF. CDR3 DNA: TGTGCCAGCAGCGCCCGGGCAGCGAGGGAACTGTTTTTT.